Described below is a single TCR beta chain sequence and its context. These data originate in a study of blood T cell repertoires in COVID-19. Study as a whole: The study drew acute and convalescent COVID-19 samples from the United States, Italy and Spain. The analysed material was cDNA or gDNA that came from T cells, B-cell-depleted T cells, or PBMCs.

CDR1 and CDR2 (germline): MNHEY, SMNVEV (reference sequence). The CDR3 loop spans 14 amino acids. The V end lost 9 bases, the J end lost 4 bases, and 15 bases lay between the germline ends. Source study methods: Reference gene primer amplification gave estimated nucleated cell counts. TCRdb's table, derived via immunoSEQ multiplex PCR, lists solely in-frame clones and lacks some. That table gives V, J and clone size, and the DNA gave D and trimming. The profile shows approximately 430,000 clones, 86% of them singletons. The chain is built from TRBV27 and TRBJ1-4; tentative D call: TRBD1 (6 bases). This receptor was identified in a woman in her twenties or thirties with active or convalescent COVID-19. The sample consisted of peripheral blood. The CDR3 sequence is CARAKTGVNEKLFF. In DNA form, the CDR3 reads TGTGCCAGAGCCAAGACAGGCGTTAATGAAAAACTGTTTTTT. Full variable domain (rest looked up from reference TRBV27 and TRBJ1-4): EAQVTQNPRYLITVTGKKLTVTCSQNMNHEYMSWYRQDPGLGLRQIYYSMNVEVTDKGDVPEGYKVSRKEKRNFPLILESPSPNQTSLYFCARAKTGVNEKLFFGSGTQLSVL.